The entry below describes one T cell receptor (beta chain). Antigen specificity is unknown. The data are from a study of CD8+CD57+ T cells in acquired aplastic anemia. Turning to the study itself: Sorting CD4+ and CD8+ cells gave DNA averaging 3.2 ug. Overall study results and limits: Some 28 CD8+ CDR3 sequences occurred in both the patients and the controls.

The germline CDR1 and CDR2 sequences are SGDLS and YYNGEE. V lost 2 bases and J lost 1; bases outside the gene matches: 2. This CDR3 has 15 residues. Patients chosen for sequencing had CD8+CD57+ cells that had expanded, as shown by flow cytometry. No patient had been given any therapy when blood was sampled. Genomic DNA was employed as the template in profiling TCR beta VDJ and CDR3. Each CDR3 protein gets one entry after TCRdb re-called the reads with MiXCR. The sample includes 200,000 to 250,000 distinct CDR3 sequences, approximately 60% seen only once; the top ten take roughly 61%. Sequenced: sorted CD4+, CD8+, or CD8+CD57+ T cells (not recorded which) from PBMCs. The receptor was derived from a human donor with aplastic anemia. The chain is built from TRBV9 and TRBJ2-5; 10 nucleotides match TRBD1. CDR3 protein: CASSVDRGPQETQYF. CDR3 nucleotides: TGTGCCAGCAGCGTCGACAGGGGGCCCCAAGAGACCCAGTACTTC.